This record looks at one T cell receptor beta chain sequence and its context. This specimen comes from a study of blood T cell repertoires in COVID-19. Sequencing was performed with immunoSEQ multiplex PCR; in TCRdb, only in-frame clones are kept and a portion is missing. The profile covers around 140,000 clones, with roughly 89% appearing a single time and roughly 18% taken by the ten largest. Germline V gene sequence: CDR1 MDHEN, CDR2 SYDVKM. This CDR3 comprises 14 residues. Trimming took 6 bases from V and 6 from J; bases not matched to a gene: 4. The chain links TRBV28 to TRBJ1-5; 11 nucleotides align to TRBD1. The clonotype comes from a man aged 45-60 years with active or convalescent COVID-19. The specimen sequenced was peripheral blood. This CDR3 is CASSTGTGGQPQHF. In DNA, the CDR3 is TGTGCCAGCAGCACCGGGACAGGGGGTCAGCCCCAGCATTTT.